What follows are 25 T cell receptor beta chains derived from one specimen sequenced in a study of vaccination effects on CD4 cells after COVID-19 (dated by TCRdb to between 2021 and 2024). Libraries were prepared through the immunoSEQ multiplex PCR assay. In its TCRdb copy, this immuneACCESS table keeps in-frame sequences only and misses some clones. Where compared with another copy, unresolved V genes explain less than half of these, and the others have no known cause. This sample lists about 61,000 clones; roughly 76% were detected once. About 2.4% of the sample is taken by the ten largest. No antigen has been assigned to these receptors. To identify antigen-specific CD4+ T cell clonotypes by their expansion, the ViraFEST assay first stimulated PBMC with viral peptide pools and then applied TCR sequencing. After more than nine days of culture, CD4+ T cells were isolated with the EasySep CD4+ T cell isolation kit.

The source was CD4+ T cells from PBMCs cultured with HCoV-229E spike peptides, collected before COVID-19 vaccination. The sample's cell subset or site, from its label and the paper: HCoV-229E spike overlapping peptide pool stimulation. These receptor sequences come from a human donor who received a COVID-19 vaccine.

The CDR3 DNA sequence: TGTGCCAGCAGTGAATGGAGGATACCCCTCCACTTT. It translates to CASSEWRIPLHF. The rearrangement joins TRBV6-1 to TRBJ1-6; no definite D call. Germline CDR1 and CDR2: MNHNS and SASEGT. The CDR3 totals 12 residues. V was cut by 2 bases and J by 12 bases, with 8 bases left in between.

V usage is TRBV5-1 and J usage is TRBJ1-6; 7 bases agree with TRBD1. The CDR3 runs to 14 residues. Germline CDR1 SGHRS, CDR2 YFSETQ. V shed 3 bases and J 10 bases; nucleotides not matched to a gene: 7. Here the CDR3 reads CASSSLTGNSPLHF. CDR3 coding DNA: TGCGCCAGCAGCTCCTTGACAGGGAACTCACCCCTCCACTTT.

CDR3 protein: CASSEERDTQYF. The CDR3 DNA is TGTGCCAGCAGTGAAGAGAGAGATACGCAGTATTTT. The chain is built from TRBV6-1 and TRBJ2-3; no definite D call. Trimming removed 1 base at V and 5 bases at J, with 4 bases between. Germline assignment: CDR1 MNHNS and CDR2 SASEGT. CDR3 size: 12 residues.

The V call is TRBV5-1, the J call TRBJ2-3, with 13 bases lining up with TRBD2. J was trimmed by 2 bases and V by 5 bases; bases with no gene match: 2. This CDR3 is 15 amino acids long. The germline V gene encodes CDR1 SGHRS and CDR2 YFSETQ. The CDR3 DNA reads TGCGCCAGCAGAGGGACTAGCGGGGTCACAGATACGCAGTATTTT. Its protein product is CASRGTSGVTDTQYF.

V and J are TRBV6-5 and TRBJ1-1; TRBD1 aligns across 7 bases. CDR1 and CDR2 (germline): MNHEY, SVGAGI. J gave up 4 bases and V 4 bases, and 3 bases lay outside the gene matches. The length of the CDR3 is 13 residues. The CDR3 DNA sequence: TGTGCCAGCAGTTTAGGGGGCGGCACTGAAGCTTTCTTT. Translated: CASSLGGGTEAFF.

This rearrangement joins TRBV19 to TRBJ1-6; D not certain. CDR1 and CDR2 from the germline V gene are LNHDA and SQIVND (reference sequence). The CDR3 is 14 residues long. V was pared by 7 bases and J by 5 bases, with 12 bases between. CDR3 residues: CASKETPNNSPLHF. CDR3 DNA: TGTGCCAGTAAGGAAACACCGAATAATTCACCCCTCCACTTT. The full variable domain, rest sourced from reference TRBV19 and TRBJ1-6, is DGGITQSPKYLFRKEGQNVTLSCEQNLNHDAMYWYRQDPGQGLRLIYYSQIVNDFQKGDIAEGYSVSREKKESFPLTVTSAQKNPTAFYLCASKETPNNSPLHFGNGTRLTVT.

This chain links TRBV2 with TRBJ1-5; TRBD1 matches at 10 bases. The CDR3 has 12 amino acids. Germline lookup yields CDR1 SNHLY and CDR2 FYNNEI. J lost 6 bases, V lost 10 bases, and 3 bases had no gene match. CDR3 sequence reads: CATRDRGQPQHF. In DNA form, the CDR3 reads TGTGCCACCAGGGACAGGGGTCAGCCCCAGCATTTT.

In this sample, this clone turned up once. This sequence joins TRBV9 and TRBJ2-4; possibly TRBD2 for D (7 bases). V lost 3 bases to trimming and J lost 4 bases, with 11 bases between them. The CDR3 consists of 14 residues. Germline V gene data show CDR1 as SGDLS and CDR2 as YYNGEE. CDR3 sequence (DNA): TGTGCCAGCAGCGCTCGGGGGGCAAAAAACATTCAGTACTTC. Its translation: CASSARGAKNIQYF.

For the CDR3, the DNA is TGTGCCAGCAGCCCGCGGATAGCGGTTTACAATGAGCAGTTCTTC. Translated, it gives CASSPRIAVYNEQFF. The chain is built from TRBV7-8 and TRBJ2-1; TRBD2 is a possible D gene (6 bases). The CDR3 loop spans 15 amino acids. Trimming cost V 5 bases and J 4 bases, with 15 bases left between them. The V gene's germline CDR1 is SGHVS and CDR2 FQNEAQ.

The gene calls are TRBV18 and TRBJ1-1; D gene ambiguous. With 1 base removed from V and 0 bases from J, the gap between germline ends came to 12 bases. The CDR3 has 16 residues. Per germline, CDR1 KGHSH and CDR2 LQKENI. The CDR3 spells CASSPRRSQMNTEAFF. CDR3 sequence (DNA): TGTGCCAGCTCACCACGGCGGTCTCAGATGAACACTGAAGCTTTCTTT.

In its sample, this clone was seen once. The chain employs TRBV6-2 or TRBV6-3 and TRBJ2-4; D remains ambiguous. Germline loops: CDR1 MNHEY, CDR2 SVGEGT. The CDR3 runs 11 residues. The germline V and J ends were trimmed by 2 bases and 7 bases, with 3 bases remaining between them. The DNA of the CDR3 is TGTGCCAGCAGTTACCTGAACATTCAGTACTTC. Translated: CASSYLNIQYF.

This sequence joins TRBV20-1 and TRBJ1-5; D is unresolved. CDR3 length equals 12 residues. Germline V gene data show CDR1 as DFQATT and CDR2 as SNEGSKA (reference sequence). With 3 bases removed from V and 3 bases from J, the gap between germline ends came to 6 bases. The DNA for the CDR3 is TGCAGTGCTAGTGTTTCCAATCAGCCCCAGCATTTT. This codes for CSASVSNQPQHF.

The rearrangement joins TRBV6-2 or TRBV6-3 to TRBJ2-5; possible D gene TRBD1, 6 bases. Germline CDR1 reads MNHEY; CDR2 reads SVGEGT. With 4 bases removed from V and 3 bases from J, the gap between germline ends came to 15 bases. CDR3 size: 15 residues. For the CDR3, the DNA is TGTGCCAGCAGTTTTGGTTCGGCAGGGGAAGAGACCCAGTACTTC. Translation: CASSFGSAGEETQYF.

This chain connects TRBV6-2 or TRBV6-3 to TRBJ1-5; D unresolved. V was cut by 0 bases and J by 4 bases, with 7 bases left in between. CDR3 length: 14 residues. Per the germline V gene, CDR1 is MNHEY and CDR2 is SVGEGT. CDR3 DNA sequence: TGTGCCAGCAGTTACTCGACACCTAATCAGCCCCAGCATTTT. It yields the protein CASSYSTPNQPQHF.

Here the CDR3 DNA reads TGTGCCAGCAGCCCGCCGGGACTAGCGGGTCGTACGCAGTATTTT. Protein sequence: CASSPPGLAGRTQYF. This chain connects TRBV5-6 to TRBJ2-3; 12 nucleotides line up with TRBD2. Trimming at V came to 4 bases and at J to 8 bases, leaving 8 bases not matched to a gene. Germline-derived CDR1 and CDR2 are SGHDT and YYEEEE. The CDR3 loop spans 15 amino acids.

The CDR3 nucleotides are TGTGCCAGCTCACCAGGGGTTCAGCCCCAGCATTTT. Protein sequence: CASSPGVQPQHF. The V and J genes are TRBV18 and TRBJ1-5; D remains ambiguous. The germline gives CDR1 KGHSH, CDR2 LQKENI. Trimming removed 2 bases at V and 6 bases at J, with 5 bases between. The CDR3 is 12 residues long. Drawing the rest from reference TRBV18 and TRBJ1-5, the complete variable domain is NAGVMQNPRHLVRRRGQEARLRCSPMKGHSHVYWYRQLPEEGLKFMVYLQKENIIDESGMPKERFSAEFPKEGPSILRIQQVVRGDSAAYFCASSPGVQPQHFGDGTRLSIL.

The rearrangement links TRBV5-6 to TRBJ2-3; D is ambiguous. The CDR3 contains 16 residues. The germline V gene encodes CDR1 SGHDT and CDR2 YYEEEE. Trimming stripped 3 bases from V and 4 bases from J, with 18 bases between. DNA for the CDR3: TGTGCCAGCAGCTCCTCGCCCACCGGAGACCCAGATACGCAGTATTTT. Protein sequence: CASSSSPTGDPDTQYF.

This clone was counted a single time. The chain joins TRBV7-6 to TRBJ2-1, with 11 bases fitting TRBD2. This CDR3 is built from 16 residues. J was trimmed by 4 bases and V by 5 bases; bases with no gene match: 7. Germline assignment: CDR1 SGHVS and CDR2 FNYEAQ. The CDR3 is CASSTRLAGRYNEQFF. Here the CDR3 DNA reads TGTGCCAGCAGCACCCGACTAGCGGGGAGATACAATGAGCAGTTCTTC. The whole variable domain, filled in from reference TRBV7-6 and TRBJ2-1, reads GAGVSQSPRYKVTKRGQDVALRCDPISGHVSLYWYRQALGQGPEFLTYFNYEAQQDKSGLPNDRFSAERPEGSISTLTIQRTEQRDSAMYRCASSTRLAGRYNEQFFGPGTRLTVL.

The chain employs TRBV15 and TRBJ2-7; D call uncertain. Trimming cost V 5 bases and J 1 base, with 12 bases left between them. Germline V gives CDR1 LNHNV, CDR2 YYDKDF (reference sequence). The CDR3 is made up of 14 amino acids. The CDR3 loop is CATSGEKWSYEQYV. The CDR3 nucleotides read TGTGCCACCAGCGGGGAAAAGTGGTCCTACGAGCAGTACGTC.

This clone was seen a few times. The chain is built from TRBV28 and TRBJ1-4, with D possibly matching TRBD1 (5 bases). CDR3 length: 13 amino acids. The V gene lost 3 bases and the J gene lost 10 bases, with 12 bases spanning the gap. From germline, CDR1 is MDHEN and CDR2 SYDVKM. CDR3 protein: CASSFRGGGKLFF. Written as DNA, the CDR3 is TGTGCCAGCAGTTTTAGGGGAGGCGGAAAACTGTTTTTT.

This CDR3 reads CASSQGQGGNTEAFF. The CDR3 coding sequence is TGCGCCAGCAGCCAGGGACAGGGGGGGAACACTGAAGCTTTCTTT. J is TRBJ1-1 and V is TRBV5-1; TRBD1 agrees at 11 bases. Germline trimming cut 4 bases from V and 1 base from J; bases unmatched to any gene: 3. The CDR3 has 15 residues. Germline lookup yields CDR1 SGHRS and CDR2 YFSETQ.

The chain has TRBV7-3 and TRBJ2-3, with D hard to call. CDR1 and CDR2 (germline): SGHTA, FQGTGA. Trimming removed 3 bases from V and 1 base from J, with 2 bases in between. The CDR3 is 12 amino acids. The CDR3 DNA sequence: TGTGCCAGCAGCTTCGGCACAGATACGCAGTATTTT. This translates into CASSFGTDTQYF.

This rearrangement joins TRBV6-5 to TRBJ1-6; D call uncertain. V was clipped by 2 bases and J by 6 bases, with 8 bases between them. Germline V CDR1 and CDR2: MNHEY, SVGAGI. The CDR3 has 14 residues. DNA for the CDR3: TGTGCCAGCAGTTACAGGGCGAGTAATTCACCCCTCCACTTT. It codes for CASSYRASNSPLHF.

This sequence joins TRBV2 and TRBJ1-5, with D unresolved. V lost 6 bases and J 0 bases, leaving 9 bases between the germline ends. The CDR3 contains 14 residues. CDR1 and CDR2 (germline): SNHLY, FYNNEI. Here the CDR3 DNA reads TGTGCCAGCAGGGAGATTAGTAGCAATCAGCCCCAGCATTTT. Protein sequence: CASREISSNQPQHF.

This clone was found once. J is TRBJ2-7 and V is TRBV6-6; maybe TRBD1 (5 bases). This CDR3 is built from 17 residues. Looked up from germline, CDR1 is MNHNY and CDR2 is SVGAGI (reference sequence). The V and J ends lost 5 bases and 0 bases respectively, with 20 bases between them. The CDR3 is CASSLDSAPSSSYEQYV. The CDR3 nucleotides read TGTGCCAGCAGTCTCGACAGCGCCCCTTCGAGCTCCTACGAGCAGTACGTC.